The 28 T cell receptor beta chains below all came from one sample that was sequenced in a study of blood T cell repertoires in COVID-19. Profiled with immunoSEQ multiplex PCR; TCRdb holds only in-frame clones, not every one. The sample consists of about 230,000 clones, roughly 83% of them appearing once. The source material was peripheral blood. These receptor sequences come from a man aged 35-49 years with acute or convalescent COVID-19.

The gene calls are TRBV12-5 and TRBJ2-7, with a weak D call TRBD1 (6 bases). The germline V gene has CDR1 LGHNT and CDR2 FRNRAP. The CDR3 sequence is 13 residues long. The ends were cut back, 6 bases at V and 0 bases at J, with 9 bases in the middle. CDR3: CASGQTGSYEQYF. The DNA of the CDR3 is TGTGCTAGTGGGCAGACAGGCTCCTACGAGCAGTACTTC.

J is TRBJ2-5 and V is TRBV5-8; TRBD2 aligns across 8 bases. CDR3 size: 15 residues. CDR1 and CDR2 (germline): SGHTS, YDEGEE. Trimming took 0 bases from V and 0 from J; bases not matched to a gene: 1. CDR3 in amino acids: CASSLGSGNQETQYF. The CDR3 DNA is TGTGCCAGCAGCTTGGGTAGCGGGAACCAAGAGACCCAGTACTTC.

The chain links TRBV3-1 (or the pseudogene TRBV3-2) to TRBJ2-1, with 10 bases matching TRBD2. The CDR3 spans 16 residues. Trimming removed 0 bases from V and 7 bases from J; junction bases left unmatched: 6. Germline lookup yields CDR1 LGHDT and CDR2 YNNKEL (reference sequence). The CDR3 DNA reads TGTGCCAGCAGCCAAGATCCAGCGGGGGGGTGGAATGAGCAGTTCTTC. This encodes CASSQDPAGGWNEQFF.

CDR3 residues: CASSQDLAFYTEAFF. CDR3 DNA: TGCGCCAGCAGCCAAGATCTAGCCTTTTACACTGAAGCTTTCTTT. The chain couples TRBV4-3 to TRBJ1-1, with unresolved D. V lost 0 bases to trimming and J lost 3 bases, with 11 bases between them. CDR1 and CDR2 from the germline V gene are LGHNA and YSLEER. This CDR3 is 15 amino acids long.

The chain uses TRBV28 and TRBJ2-6; the match to TRBD1 covers 10 bases. This CDR3 is 17 amino acids long. V lost 4 bases, J lost 6 bases, and 9 bases stayed unmatched. The germline gives CDR1 MDHEN, CDR2 SYDVKM. The CDR3 loop is CASSSRDRGLSANVLTF. Here the CDR3 DNA reads TGTGCCAGCAGTTCCCGGGACAGGGGACTTTCGGCCAACGTCCTGACTTTC.

The rearrangement uses TRBV7-8 and TRBJ1-5, with unresolved D. Germline CDR1 reads SGHVS; CDR2 reads FQNEAQ. With 5 bases removed from V and 4 bases from J, the gap between germline ends came to 9 bases. The CDR3 is 13 amino acids. The CDR3 is CASSQTGNQPQHF. The CDR3 region has the DNA TGTGCCAGCAGCCAGACGGGGAATCAGCCCCAGCATTTT.

This clone was seen a few times. The gene calls are TRBV19 and TRBJ2-3; 10 bases fit TRBD2. Looked up from germline, CDR1 is LNHDA and CDR2 is SQIVND (reference sequence). CDR3 length: 17 amino acids. Unmatched junction bases numbered 8, after V lost 2 bases and J lost 3 bases. CDR3 nucleotides: TGTGCCAGTAGTATAAAGACTAGCGGGTTTGGTACAGATACGCAGTATTTT. Translating gives CASSIKTSGFGTDTQYF.

This clone was seen once. This rearrangement joins TRBV5-6 to TRBJ1-2, with D possibly TRBD1 on 6 matching bases. V was shortened by 2 bases and J by 8 bases, with 7 bases between the two germline ends. This CDR3 has 11 residues. Germline V lookup: CDR1 SGHDT, CDR2 YYEEEE. CDR3 DNA: TGTGCCAGCAGCTTCAGGGGCGGCTACACCTTC. Amino acids: CASSFRGGYTF.

This chain links TRBV7-2 with TRBJ2-2, with 9 bases matching TRBD1. Trimming took 4 bases from V and 4 from J; bases not matched to a gene: 4. Germline CDR1 reads SGHTA; CDR2 reads FQGNSA. The CDR3 sequence is 15 residues long. The CDR3 reads CASSSRGQGTGELFF. For the CDR3, the DNA is TGTGCCAGCAGCTCCCGGGGACAGGGCACCGGGGAGCTGTTTTTT.

The V and J genes are TRBV5-4 and TRBJ2-5, with 9 bases aligning to TRBD2. V was pared by 4 bases and J by 5 bases, with 12 bases of the junction left unmatched. This CDR3 is 16 amino acids long. Germline CDR1 and CDR2: SGHNT and YYREEE (reference sequence). CDR3 region: CASSPGGGRADETQYF. The CDR3 bases are TGTGCCAGCAGCCCGGGGGGCGGGAGGGCCGACGAGACCCAGTACTTC.

This clone has just a few counts. CDR3 loop: CATSRDQTGAGTQYF. The CDR3 nucleotides are TGTGCCACCAGCAGAGATCAAACAGGGGCAGGGACCCAGTACTTC. The J gene is TRBJ2-5, the V gene TRBV15, with TRBD1 identical over 7 bases. The trim removed 0 bases at V and 7 bases at J, leaving 8 bases unmatched. The CDR3 runs to 15 residues. CDR1 LNHNV and CDR2 YYDKDF come from the germline V gene (reference sequence).

The gene calls are TRBV7-2 and TRBJ1-2, with 8 bases aligning to TRBD1. The ends lost 1 base at V and 6 bases at J; junction bases unmatched: 7. The germline V gene has CDR1 SGHTA and CDR2 FQGNSA. This CDR3 comprises 15 residues. CDR3 sequence reads: CASSLGVRGHDGYTF. CDR3 nucleotides: TGTGCCAGCAGCTTAGGGGTCAGGGGGCACGATGGCTACACCTTC.

The CDR3 reads CASSLAPGRVETQYF. In DNA, the CDR3 is TGCGCCAGCAGCTTGGCCCCAGGGAGGGTGGAGACCCAGTACTTC. The rearrangement uses TRBV5-1 and TRBJ2-5, with TRBD2 matching over 7 bases. CDR3 size: 15 residues. After removal of 0 bases from V and 5 bases from J, the junction contained 7 bases not matched to a gene. Germline assignment: CDR1 SGHRS and CDR2 YFSETQ.

This clone was observed a single time. J is TRBJ2-2 and V is TRBV10-1; TRBD1 matches 7 bases. V gave up 1 base and J gave up 4 bases; unmatched junction bases: 15. The length of the CDR3 is 19 residues. CDR1 and CDR2 from the germline V gene are WNHNN and SYGVQD (reference sequence). CDR3 sequence: CASSEFGDSEILITGELFF. CDR3 DNA: TGCGCCAGCAGTGAGTTCGGGGACAGCGAAATACTAATCACCGGGGAGCTGTTTTTT.

This clone was detected only once. The genes are TRBV5-1 and TRBJ1-6; 7 nucleotides agree with TRBD1. The ends lost 2 bases at V and 7 bases at J; junction bases unmatched: 3. The CDR3 runs to 14 residues. CDR1 is SGHRS, CDR2 YFSETQ, per germline. The CDR3 nucleotides are TGCGCCAGCAGCTTACAGGGGCGAAATTCACCCCTCCACTTT. It yields the protein CASSLQGRNSPLHF. The complete variable domain, with remaining parts taken from reference TRBV5-1 and TRBJ1-6, reads KAGVTQTPRYLIKTRGQQVTLSCSPISGHRSVSWYQQTPGQGLQFLFEYFSETQRNKGNFPGRFSGRQFSNSRSEMNVSTLELGDSALYLCASSLQGRNSPLHFGNGTRLTVT.

The genes are TRBV6-2 or TRBV6-3 and TRBJ2-2; 8 nucleotides align to TRBD1. The length of the CDR3 is 14 residues. V was clipped by 5 bases and J by 8 bases; unmatched bases: 7. Per germline, CDR1 MNHEY and CDR2 SVGEGT. CDR3 amino acids: CASSPGTGLGELFF. CDR3 sequence (DNA): TGTGCCAGCAGTCCCGGGACAGGTCTGGGGGAGCTGTTTTTT.

The chain recombines TRBV18 with TRBJ2-1; D is perhaps TRBD2 (6 bases). Germline V CDR1 and CDR2: KGHSH, LQKENI. The CDR3 runs 15 residues. Between the trimmed V and J ends, which lost 1 base and 1 base, there was a span of 8 bases. This CDR3 is CASSPLAESYNEQFF. CDR3 DNA sequence: TGTGCCAGCTCACCACTAGCGGAATCCTACAATGAGCAGTTCTTC.

This clone was observed a few times. J is TRBJ1-1 and V is TRBV19; 9 nucleotides match TRBD1. The CDR3 totals 16 residues. V shed 5 bases, J shed 0 bases, and the junction held 7 bases outside the gene matches. Looked up from germline, CDR1 is LNHDA and CDR2 is SQIVND (reference sequence). The CDR3 reads CASSDPGQGLNTEAFF. CDR3 coding DNA: TGTGCCAGTAGTGACCCGGGACAGGGACTGAACACTGAAGCTTTCTTT.

The genes are TRBV29-1 and TRBJ2-1; 15 nucleotides agree with TRBD2. Germline V gene lookup returns CDR1 SQVTM and CDR2 ANQGSEA. The CDR3 contains 17 residues. The junction had 12 bases not matched to a gene; V was cut back by 8 bases and J by 4 bases. The DNA for the CDR3 is TGCAGCCCGCAGGGACTAGCGGGAGGCCTCTCTTACAATGAGCAGTTCTTC. Translating it yields CSPQGLAGGLSYNEQFF.

This clone was detected a few times. The V and J genes are TRBV7-9 and TRBJ1-4; D remains unclear. This CDR3 has 16 residues. The V end lost 5 bases, the J end lost 8 bases, and 21 bases lay between the germline ends. CDR1 and CDR2 (germline): SEHNR, FQNEAQ (reference sequence). In DNA, the CDR3 is TGTGCCAGCAGCCTCTCCCTTGGCATTACATCGGAAAAACTGTTTTTT. Amino acids: CASSLSLGITSEKLFF.

V is TRBV7-8 and J is TRBJ1-4; TRBD1 matches at 8 bases. The CDR3 runs 14 residues. V lost 6 bases to trimming and J lost 7 bases; unmatched junction nucleotides: 7. CDR1 and CDR2 (germline): SGHVS, FQNEAQ. The CDR3 DNA reads TGTGCCAGCAGTCGTACAGGGGGGGTTGAAAAACTGTTTTTT. Amino acid sequence: CASSRTGGVEKLFF.

As concerns this clone: At one end the junction does not follow the germline gene, possibly because of a read error. Distinct nucleotide sequences in the sample also encode this CDR3. V usage is TRBV5-1 and J usage is TRBJ2-6, with a weak D call TRBD1 (6 bases). Per germline, CDR1 SGHRS and CDR2 YFSETQ. This CDR3 contains 17 residues. CDR3 in DNA: TGCGCCAGCAGCCAGGACAGAGCACTCTCTGGGGCCAACGTTCTGACTTTC. Translating gives CASSQDRALSGANVLTF.

This chain joins TRBV7-2 and TRBJ1-6; TRBD1 aligns across 9 bases. This CDR3 has 15 amino acids. The V segment lost 1 base and the J segment 9 bases; nucleotides outside the gene matches: 4. Germline-derived CDR1 and CDR2 are SGHTA and FQGNSA. The CDR3 DNA reads as TGTGCCAGCAGCTTAGGACAGGGGGTCGGTTCACCCCTCCACTTT. Translating it yields CASSLGQGVGSPLHF.

The chain uses TRBV18 and TRBJ2-2; unclear D gene. CDR3 length: 17 amino acids. Germline CDR1 reads KGHSH; CDR2 reads LQKENI. Trimming removed 6 bases at V and 0 bases at J, with 17 bases between. The CDR3 bases are TGTGCCAGCTCGCTCACAACGGGTCTCGCGAACACCGGGGAGCTGTTTTTT. Protein: CASSLTTGLANTGELFF.

This clone was recorded once. Different DNA sequences within this sample yield the same CDR3. V usage is TRBV5-1 and J usage is TRBJ1-2; the match to TRBD1 covers 8 bases. The CDR3 totals 13 residues. With V trimmed by 0 bases and J by 5 bases, 0 bases remained unmatched. Germline values: CDR1 SGHRS, CDR2 YFSETQ. CDR3 sequence (DNA): TGCGCCAGCAGCTTGGACAGGGGGTATGGCTACACCTTC. Amino acids: CASSLDRGYGYTF.

This rearrangement joins TRBV15 to TRBJ1-5; the match to TRBD1 covers 7 bases. Trimming removed 3 bases from V and 6 bases from J; junction bases left unmatched: 11. The CDR3 consists of 16 residues. Germline V CDR1 and CDR2: LNHNV, YYDKDF (reference sequence). CDR3 in DNA: TGTGCCACCAGCAGGGATCCACAGGGGATCGGTCAGCCCCAGCATTTT. It codes for CATSRDPQGIGQPQHF. Combining the CDR3 with reference TRBV15 and TRBJ1-5 gives the whole variable domain DAMVIQNPRYQVTQFGKPVTLSCSQTLNHNVMYWYQQKSSQAPKLLFHYYDKDFNNEADTPDNFQSRRPNTSFCFLDIRSPGLGDTAMYLCATSRDPQGIGQPQHFGDGTRLSIL.

This rearrangement joins TRBV28 to TRBJ2-3; 9 nucleotides agree with TRBD2. Trimming at V came to 7 bases and at J to 4 bases, leaving 9 bases not matched to a gene. This CDR3 spans 15 amino acids. The germline V gene has CDR1 MDHEN and CDR2 SYDVKM. CDR3 sequence reads: CASIFSGLAADTQYF. CDR3 in DNA: TGTGCCAGCATCTTTTCGGGACTAGCTGCAGATACGCAGTATTTT.

The rearrangement uses TRBV12-3 or TRBV12-4 and TRBJ1-1, with TRBD1 as a possible D gene (5 bases). Trimming shortened V by 5 bases and J by 7 bases, and 14 bases separated the two germline ends. This CDR3 has 13 residues. The CDR3 DNA is TGTGCCAGCAGTCAGGAGGTGGGGGGTGAAGCTTTCTTT. Its translation: CASSQEVGGEAFF.